This T cell receptor (beta chain) was profiled in a study of OX40 agonist ivuxolimab in advanced cancers. Study at large: As their treatment, patients were administered ivuxolimab, an agonistic anti-OX40 (CD134) antibody.

CDR1 and CDR2 (germline): MNHNS, SASEGT. The CDR3 has 12 amino acids. Deletions cut 8 bases from V and 0 bases from J, with 7 bases between. On this clone itself: What it binds is not known.

This table comes from immunoSEQ multiplex PCR, and its TCRdb copy is limited to in-frame clones, with some not included. This table has around 65,000 clones, roughly 92% appearing once. Notes on the study in general: Several nonresponders also turned out to have low normalized T-cell clonal expansion.

V gene TRBV6-1 combines with J gene TRBJ1-2; unclear D gene. Material: CD4+ or CD8+ T cells sorted from blood, obtained in a trial of the OX40 agonist ivuxolimab. The clonotype originates from an adult with an advanced solid tumor such as melanoma, head and neck, liver or kidney cancer. This chain's CDR3 is CASGVSNYGYTF. CDR3 coding DNA: TGTGCCAGCGGGGTTTCTAACTATGGCTACACCTTC.